This T cell receptor (beta chain) was recorded in a study of cytomegalovirus exposure and HLA in healthy donors. About the study: The study's early data release held about 77 million unique TCRs from HLA-typed donors. Caucasian-associated ancestry cluster membership applied to about four fifths of about 370 genotyped donors.

This clone turned up a few times. The PCR used 60 Vbeta and 13 Jbeta primers. TCRdb's table, derived via immunoSEQ multiplex PCR, lists solely in-frame clones and lacks some. The table has 120,000 or so clones, over 60% seen once. Material: PBMCs. The source of this sequence is a woman aged 25 to 39 in good health and CMV-seronegative.

CDR3 nucleotide sequence: TGTGCCAGCAGAACACAGGGGAGTAACACAGATACGCAGTATTTT. This translates into CASRTQGSNTDTQYF. This chain connects TRBV6-5 to TRBJ2-3, with TRBD1 matching 7 bases. Trimming cost V 6 bases and J 2 bases; bases outside gene matches: 8. Germline V gives CDR1 MNHEY, CDR2 SVGAGI. This CDR3 contains 15 residues.